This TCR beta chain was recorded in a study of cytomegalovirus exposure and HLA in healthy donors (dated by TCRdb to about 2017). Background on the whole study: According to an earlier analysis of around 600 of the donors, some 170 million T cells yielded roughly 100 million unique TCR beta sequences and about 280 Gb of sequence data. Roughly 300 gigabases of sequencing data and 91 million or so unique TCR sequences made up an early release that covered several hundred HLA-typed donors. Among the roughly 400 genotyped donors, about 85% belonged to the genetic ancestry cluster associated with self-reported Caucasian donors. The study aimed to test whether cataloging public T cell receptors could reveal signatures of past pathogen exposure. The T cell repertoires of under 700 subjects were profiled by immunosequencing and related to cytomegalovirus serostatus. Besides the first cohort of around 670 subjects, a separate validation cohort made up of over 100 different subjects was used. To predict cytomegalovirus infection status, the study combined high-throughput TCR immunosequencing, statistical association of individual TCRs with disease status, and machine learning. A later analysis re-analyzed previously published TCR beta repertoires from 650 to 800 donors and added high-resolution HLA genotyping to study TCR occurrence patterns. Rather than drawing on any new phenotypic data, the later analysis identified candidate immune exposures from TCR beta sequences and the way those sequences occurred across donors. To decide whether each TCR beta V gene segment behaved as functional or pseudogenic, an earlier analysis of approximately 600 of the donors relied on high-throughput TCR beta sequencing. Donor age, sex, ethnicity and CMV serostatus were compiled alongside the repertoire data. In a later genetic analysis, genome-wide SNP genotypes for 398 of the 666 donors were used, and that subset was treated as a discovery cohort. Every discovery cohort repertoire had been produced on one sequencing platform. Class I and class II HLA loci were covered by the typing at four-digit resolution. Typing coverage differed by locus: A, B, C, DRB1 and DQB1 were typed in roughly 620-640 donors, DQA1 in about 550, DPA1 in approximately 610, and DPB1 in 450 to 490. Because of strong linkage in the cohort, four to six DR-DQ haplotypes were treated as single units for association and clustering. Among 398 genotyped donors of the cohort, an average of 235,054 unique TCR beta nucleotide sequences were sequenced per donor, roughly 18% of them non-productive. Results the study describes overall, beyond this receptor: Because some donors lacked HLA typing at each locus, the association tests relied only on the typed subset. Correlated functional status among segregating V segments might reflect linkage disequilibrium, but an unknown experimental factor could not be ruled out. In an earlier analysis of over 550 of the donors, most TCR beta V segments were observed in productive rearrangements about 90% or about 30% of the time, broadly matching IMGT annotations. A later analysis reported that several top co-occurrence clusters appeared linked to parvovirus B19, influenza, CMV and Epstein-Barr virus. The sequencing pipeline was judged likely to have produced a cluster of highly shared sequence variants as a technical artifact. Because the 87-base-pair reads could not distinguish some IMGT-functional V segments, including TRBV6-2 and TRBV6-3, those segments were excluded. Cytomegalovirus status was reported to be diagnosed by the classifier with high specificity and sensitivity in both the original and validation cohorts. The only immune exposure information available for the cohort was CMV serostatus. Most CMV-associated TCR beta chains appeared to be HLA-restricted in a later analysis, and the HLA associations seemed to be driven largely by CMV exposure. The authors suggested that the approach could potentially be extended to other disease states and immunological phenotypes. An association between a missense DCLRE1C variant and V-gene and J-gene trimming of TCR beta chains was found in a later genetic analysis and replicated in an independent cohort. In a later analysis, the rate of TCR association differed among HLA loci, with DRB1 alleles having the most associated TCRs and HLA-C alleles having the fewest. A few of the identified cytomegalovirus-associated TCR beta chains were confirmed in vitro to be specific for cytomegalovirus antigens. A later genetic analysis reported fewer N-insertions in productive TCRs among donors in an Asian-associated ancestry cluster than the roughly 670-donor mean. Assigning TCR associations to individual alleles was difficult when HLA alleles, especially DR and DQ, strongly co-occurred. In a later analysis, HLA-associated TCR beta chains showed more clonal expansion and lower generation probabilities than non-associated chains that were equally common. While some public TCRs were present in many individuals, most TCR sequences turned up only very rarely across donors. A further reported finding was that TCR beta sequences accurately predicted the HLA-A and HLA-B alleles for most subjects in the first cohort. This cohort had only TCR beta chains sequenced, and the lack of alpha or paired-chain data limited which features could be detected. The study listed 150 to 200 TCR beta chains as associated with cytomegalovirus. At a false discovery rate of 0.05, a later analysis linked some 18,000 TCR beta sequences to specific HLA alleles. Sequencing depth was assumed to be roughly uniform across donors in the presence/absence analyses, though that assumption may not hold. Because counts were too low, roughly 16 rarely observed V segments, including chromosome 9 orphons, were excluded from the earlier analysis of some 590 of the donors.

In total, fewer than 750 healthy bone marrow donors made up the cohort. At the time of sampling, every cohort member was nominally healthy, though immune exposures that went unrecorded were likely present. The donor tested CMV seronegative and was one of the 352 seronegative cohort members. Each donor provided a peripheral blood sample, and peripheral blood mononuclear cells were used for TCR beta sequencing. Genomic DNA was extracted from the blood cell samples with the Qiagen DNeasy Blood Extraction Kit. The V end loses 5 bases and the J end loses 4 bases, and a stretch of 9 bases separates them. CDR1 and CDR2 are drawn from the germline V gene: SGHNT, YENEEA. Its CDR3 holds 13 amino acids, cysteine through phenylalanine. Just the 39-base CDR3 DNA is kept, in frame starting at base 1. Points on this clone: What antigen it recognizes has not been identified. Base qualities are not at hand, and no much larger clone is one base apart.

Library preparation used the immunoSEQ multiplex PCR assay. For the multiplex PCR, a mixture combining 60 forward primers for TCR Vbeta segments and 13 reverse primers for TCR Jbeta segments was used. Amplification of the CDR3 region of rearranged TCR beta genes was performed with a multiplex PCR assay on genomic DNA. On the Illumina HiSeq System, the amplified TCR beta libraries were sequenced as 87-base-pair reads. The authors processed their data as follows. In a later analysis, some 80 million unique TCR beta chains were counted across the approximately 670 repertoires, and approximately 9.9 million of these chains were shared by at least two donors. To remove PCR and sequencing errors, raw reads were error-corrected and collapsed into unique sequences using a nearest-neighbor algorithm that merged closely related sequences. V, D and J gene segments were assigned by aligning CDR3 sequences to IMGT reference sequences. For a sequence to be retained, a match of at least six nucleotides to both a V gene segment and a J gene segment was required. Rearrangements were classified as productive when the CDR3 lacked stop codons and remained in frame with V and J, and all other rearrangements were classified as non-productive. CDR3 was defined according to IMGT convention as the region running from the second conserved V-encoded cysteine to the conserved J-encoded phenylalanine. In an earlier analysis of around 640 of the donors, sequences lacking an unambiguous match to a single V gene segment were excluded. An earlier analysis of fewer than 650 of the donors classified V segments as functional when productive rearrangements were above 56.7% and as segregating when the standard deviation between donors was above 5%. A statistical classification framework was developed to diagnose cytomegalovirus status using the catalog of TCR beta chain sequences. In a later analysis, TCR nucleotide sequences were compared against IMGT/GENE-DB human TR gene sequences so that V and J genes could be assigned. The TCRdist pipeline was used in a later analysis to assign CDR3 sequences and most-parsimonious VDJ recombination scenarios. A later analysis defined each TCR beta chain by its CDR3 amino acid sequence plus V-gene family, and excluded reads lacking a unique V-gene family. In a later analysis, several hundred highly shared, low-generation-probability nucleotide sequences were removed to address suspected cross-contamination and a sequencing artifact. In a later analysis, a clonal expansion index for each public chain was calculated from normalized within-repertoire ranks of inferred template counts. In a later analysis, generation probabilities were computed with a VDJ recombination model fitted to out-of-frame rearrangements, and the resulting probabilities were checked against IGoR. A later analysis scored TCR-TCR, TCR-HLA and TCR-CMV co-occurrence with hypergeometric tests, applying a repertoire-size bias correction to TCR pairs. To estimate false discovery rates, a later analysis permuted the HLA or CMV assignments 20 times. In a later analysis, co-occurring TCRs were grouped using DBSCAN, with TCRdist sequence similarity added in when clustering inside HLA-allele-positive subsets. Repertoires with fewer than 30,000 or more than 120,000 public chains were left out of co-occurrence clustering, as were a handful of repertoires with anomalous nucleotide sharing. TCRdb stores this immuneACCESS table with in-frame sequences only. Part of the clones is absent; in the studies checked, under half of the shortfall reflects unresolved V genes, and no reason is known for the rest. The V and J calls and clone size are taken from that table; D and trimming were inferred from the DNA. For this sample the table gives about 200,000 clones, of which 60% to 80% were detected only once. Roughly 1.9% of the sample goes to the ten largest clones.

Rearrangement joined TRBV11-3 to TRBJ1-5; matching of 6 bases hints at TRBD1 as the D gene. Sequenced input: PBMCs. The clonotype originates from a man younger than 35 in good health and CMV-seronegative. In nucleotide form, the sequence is TGTGCCAGCAGCCCAGGGGTTAATCAGCCCCAGCATTTT. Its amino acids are CASSPGVNQPQHF. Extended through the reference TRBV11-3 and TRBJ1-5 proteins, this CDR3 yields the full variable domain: EAGVVQSPRYKIIEKKQPVAFWCNPISGHNTLYWYLQNLGQGPELLIRYENEEAVDDSQLPKDRFSAERLKGVDSTLKIQPAELGDSAVYLCASSPGVNQPQHFGDGTRLSIL.